This passage covers 18 T cell receptor beta chains from one sample sequenced in a study of shared clonotypes between healthy human individuals. Data came from immunoSEQ multiplex PCR; TCRdb stores just in-frame clones and leaves some out. The sample consists of about 2.3 million clones, 85% to 95% of them appearing once. Specimen: naive CD4+ T cells from PBMCs. The subset: CD45RA+ positively selected. These receptors came from a man between 18 and 35 years old in good health. Some clones in this sample may be carry-over from other donors' samples.

For this clone: The identical CDR3 is also encoded by other nucleotide sequences in the sample. The rearrangement joins TRBV18 to TRBJ1-1; D not resolved. Germline CDR1 is KGHSH and CDR2 is LQKENI. This CDR3 region has 12 residues. V was cut by 1 base and J by 5 bases, with 5 bases left in between. The CDR3 DNA follows: TGTGCCAGCTCACCACGGTTGACTGAAGCTTTCTTT. It specifies CASSPRLTEAFF.

The chain has TRBV29-1 and TRBJ2-1, with 8 positions matching TRBD2. The CDR3 loop spans 13 amino acids. V shed 6 bases and J 8 bases; nucleotides not matched to a gene: 9. Germline CDR1 and CDR2: SQVTM and ANQGSEA. The CDR3 loop reads CSVTGGAFYEQFF. For the CDR3, the DNA is TGCAGCGTAACCGGGGGGGCCTTTTATGAGCAGTTCTTC.

V usage is TRBV30 and J usage is TRBJ1-1, with D maybe TRBD1 (5 bases). Germline-derived CDR1 and CDR2 are GTSNPN and SVGIG (reference sequence). The CDR3 runs 14 residues. The V gene lost 2 bases and the J gene lost 4 bases, with 14 bases spanning the gap. The CDR3 region has the DNA TGTGCCTGGAGTAGGGGCAGCCGGGCCACTGAAGCTTTCTTT. The encoded protein is CAWSRGSRATEAFF.

J is TRBJ2-7 and V is TRBV19, with TRBD2 identical over 7 bases. The CDR3 consists of 15 residues. The trim removed 5 bases at V and 1 base at J, leaving 8 bases unmatched. Per the germline V gene, CDR1 is LNHDA and CDR2 is SQIVND (reference sequence). The CDR3 DNA sequence: TGTGCCAGTAGTTCCTTACTAGCGCCTTCCTACGAGCAGTACTTC. Translation: CASSSLLAPSYEQYF.

The chain recombines TRBV21-1 with TRBJ1-2; no DNA check was done on the table's D call, TRBD1. TRBV21-1 is recorded as a pseudogene. This CDR3 comprises 15 residues. For the CDR3, the DNA is TGTGCCAGCAGCAAAGAGGACAGGGATCCTGGGGGCTACACCTTC. This translates into CASSKEDRDPGGYTF.

This chain uses TRBV11-3 with TRBJ2-7, with 10 bases lining up with TRBD2. CDR1 is SGHNT and CDR2 is YENEEA in the germline V gene. J was trimmed by 5 bases and V by 5 bases; bases with no gene match: 6. The CDR3 totals 14 residues. The CDR3 bases are TGTGCCAGCAGCAAGGGTCTAGCGGGAGACGAGCAGTACTTC. This encodes CASSKGLAGDEQYF.

This chain connects TRBV5-1 to TRBJ2-5; weak D call: TRBD2 (6 bases). Trimming shortened V by 7 bases and J by 1 base, and 17 bases separated the two germline ends. The CDR3 loop spans 15 amino acids. CDR1 is SGHRS and CDR2 is YFSETQ in the germline V gene. CDR3 protein: CASARGISGQETQYF. CDR3 DNA: TGCGCCAGCGCTCGGGGGATCTCCGGCCAAGAGACCCAGTACTTC.

This chain uses TRBV4-2 with TRBJ2-2; D tentatively reads TRBD1 or TRBD2 (5 bases each). The CDR3 length is 14 residues. V lost 4 bases and J 3 bases, leaving 9 bases between the germline ends. Germline lookup yields CDR1 LGHNA and CDR2 YNFKEQ. CDR3 region: CASSLLGDTGELFF. The DNA for the CDR3 is TGTGCCAGCAGCCTGTTGGGGGACACCGGGGAGCTGTTTTTT.

For this clone: Other DNA sequences in the sample encode the same CDR3. V and J are TRBV28 and TRBJ1-2, with a tentative D call TRBD1 (5 bases). Trimming cost V 2 bases and J 5 bases, with 6 bases left between them. The CDR3 is made up of 12 amino acids. Germline V gives CDR1 MDHEN, CDR2 SYDVKM. CDR3 DNA sequence: TGTGCCAGCAGTTTAAGGGGTTATGGCTACACCTTC. Translating it yields CASSLRGYGYTF.

This chain uses TRBV30 with TRBJ2-3, with TRBD2 matching over 8 bases. Germline CDR1 GTSNPN, CDR2 SVGIG (reference sequence). CDR3 length: 14 amino acids. Losses at the gene ends were 2 bases for V and 2 bases for J; bases not matched to a gene: 3. The CDR3: CAWSRLANTDTQYF. The CDR3 nucleotides are TGTGCCTGGAGTCGACTAGCGAACACAGATACGCAGTATTTT.

This chain links TRBV5-1 with TRBJ2-7; D may be TRBD1 or TRBD2 (6 bases each). This CDR3 contains 15 residues. CDR1 and CDR2 from the germline V gene are SGHRS and YFSETQ. Between the trimmed V and J ends, which lost 4 bases and 6 bases, there was a span of 20 bases. Here the CDR3 DNA reads TGCGCCAGCAGCCCCAGGGACGGGGGCCAGGGCGAGCAGTACTTC. Translated, it gives CASSPRDGGQGEQYF.

The chain joins TRBV11-2 to TRBJ2-3; 8 nucleotides align to TRBD1. CDR1 is SGHAT and CDR2 is FQNNGV in the germline V gene. CDR3 length: 14 residues. Trimming at V came to 5 bases and at J to 3 bases, leaving 4 bases not matched to a gene. CDR3 amino acids: CASSLRQGTDTQYF. CDR3 in DNA: TGTGCCAGCAGCCTAAGACAGGGGACAGATACGCAGTATTTT.

The chain has TRBV6-1 and TRBJ1-6, with D uncertain. The germline V gene encodes CDR1 MNHNS and CDR2 SASEGT. The V end lost 2 bases, the J end lost 8 bases, and 13 bases lay between the germline ends. The length of the CDR3 is 15 residues. CDR3 sequence (DNA): TGTGCCAGCAGTGAAATGGTGAGGGCGGATTCACCCCTCCACTTT. This encodes CASSEMVRADSPLHF.

The chain has TRBV10-3 and TRBJ1-3; D is perhaps TRBD1 (6 bases). CDR1 is ENHRY, CDR2 SYGVKD, per germline. V was pared by 3 bases and J by 0 bases, with 9 bases between. The CDR3 is 15 residues long. Here the CDR3 DNA reads TGTGCCATCAGTGAACAGGGAATCTCTGGAAACACCATATATTTT. It codes for CAISEQGISGNTIYF.

This chain links TRBV4-2 with TRBJ1-2, with D hard to call. V was clipped by 6 bases and J by 7 bases, with 12 bases between them. The CDR3 runs to 12 residues. CDR1 and CDR2 (germline): LGHNA, YNFKEQ. The CDR3 here is CASSTVSSGYTF. CDR3 nucleotide sequence: TGTGCCAGCAGTACAGTTTCGAGTGGCTACACCTTC.

The chain employs TRBV6-1 and TRBJ1-2, with D possibly matching TRBD1 (5 bases). This CDR3 has 14 residues. CDR1 and CDR2 from the germline V gene are MNHNS and SASEGT. Trimming removed 4 bases at V and 1 base at J, with 10 bases between. The CDR3 DNA reads TGTGCCAGCAGTGCGGGACGGGATAACTATGGCTACACCTTC. Protein sequence: CASSAGRDNYGYTF.

The chain links TRBV6-4 to TRBJ2-1; D is unresolved. Germline V gene data show CDR1 as MRHNA and CDR2 as SNTAGT. The germline V and J ends were trimmed by 2 bases and 6 bases, with 8 bases remaining between them. There are 13 residues in the CDR3. Here the CDR3 reads CASSDEAGNEQFF. CDR3 bases: TGTGCCAGCAGTGACGAGGCAGGCAATGAGCAGTTCTTC.

This chain links TRBV5-6 with TRBJ1-2; D is undetermined. The CDR3 loop spans 14 amino acids. Germline-derived CDR1 and CDR2 are SGHDT and YYEEEE. Trimming removed 4 bases from V and 4 bases from J, with 14 bases in between. As DNA, the CDR3 is TGTGCCAGCAGCCGGGAGGGAGTAGGCTATGGCTACACCTTC. This sequence encodes CASSREGVGYGYTF.